What follows are 29 T cell receptor beta chains derived from one specimen sequenced in a study of PD-1 blockade in classical Hodgkin lymphoma. This table comes from immunoSEQ multiplex PCR, and its TCRdb copy is limited to in-frame clones, with some not included. The sample contains around 40,000 clones, about three quarters of which appear only once. Every patient experienced relapse after autologous stem cell transplantation, and brentuximab vedotin exposure varied. Sequences were derived from peripheral blood mononuclear cells (PBMCs), sampled at baseline. These TCRs come from a human donor with classical Hodgkin lymphoma.

V and J are TRBV7-3 and TRBJ2-3; the D gene is possibly TRBD2 (5 bases). V lost 5 bases and J 0 bases, leaving 12 bases between the germline ends. CDR1 SGHTA and CDR2 FQGTGA come from the germline V gene. This CDR3 region has 15 residues. This CDR3 is CASSPTRTSTDTQYF. The CDR3 DNA reads as TGTGCCAGCAGCCCAACGAGGACTAGCACAGATACGCAGTATTTT.

By frequency in the sample, this clone is medium-sized. The rearrangement joins TRBV7-9 to TRBJ1-1; TRBD1 is a possible D gene (5 bases). Germline V lookup: CDR1 SEHNR, CDR2 FQNEAQ (reference sequence). This CDR3 has 14 residues. V was cut by 7 bases and J by 4 bases, with 16 bases left in between. The CDR3 region has the DNA TGTGCCAGCAACCGTGTCGGGGGTGGCACTGAAGCTTTCTTT. This encodes CASNRVGGGTEAFF.

The chain carries TRBV4-1 and TRBJ2-2, with 7 nucleotides matching TRBD1. CDR3 length: 16 amino acids. The junction had 13 bases not matched to a gene; V was cut back by 6 bases and J by 6 bases. From germline, CDR1 is MGHRA and CDR2 YSYEKL. The CDR3 loop reads CASSPLEGAPAGELFF. CDR3 bases: TGCGCCAGCAGTCCATTAGAGGGGGCCCCCGCCGGGGAGCTGTTTTTT.

V usage is TRBV5-4 and J usage is TRBJ2-4; D is undetermined. The germline CDR1 and CDR2 sequences are SGHNT and YYREEE (reference sequence). The CDR3 is 14 amino acids. V lost 0 bases to trimming and J lost 3 bases, with 7 bases between them. CDR3 in amino acids: CASSLGGRKNIQYF. The CDR3 coding sequence is TGTGCCAGCAGCTTGGGGGGTCGCAAAAACATTCAGTACTTC.

This chain joins TRBV5-4 and TRBJ2-3; the D gene is possibly TRBD1 (7 bases). The CDR3 runs to 14 residues. V was clipped by 4 bases and J by 5 bases, with 14 bases between them. Germline V gene sequence: CDR1 SGHNT, CDR2 YYREEE (reference sequence). The CDR3: CASSTGQGGDTQYF. The CDR3 DNA is TGTGCCAGCAGCACTGGCCAGGGGGGAGATACGCAGTATTTT. The whole variable domain, remainder taken from reference TRBV5-4 and TRBJ2-3, is ETGVTQSPTHLIKTRGQQVTLRCSSQSGHNTVSWYQQALGQGPQFIFQYYREEENGRGNFPPRFSGLQFPNYSSELNVNALELDDSALYLCASSTGQGGDTQYFGPGTRLTVL.

The chain recombines TRBV11-2 with TRBJ2-1, with D maybe TRBD2 (6 bases). Between the trimmed V and J ends, which lost 5 bases and 7 bases, there was a span of 15 bases. Germline lookup yields CDR1 SGHAT and CDR2 FQNNGV. The CDR3 totals 14 residues. CDR3 nucleotide sequence: TGTGCCAGCAGCATACCGGGACTTACGAATGAGCAGTTCTTC. This gives the protein CASSIPGLTNEQFF.

Only a few counts were recorded for this clone. The rearrangement joins TRBV2 to TRBJ1-3; 10 bases align to TRBD1. J was trimmed by 6 bases and V by 2 bases; bases with no gene match: 13. This CDR3 is built from 18 residues. Germline lookup yields CDR1 SNHLY and CDR2 FYNNEI. Written as DNA, the CDR3 is TGTGCCAGCAGTGAACTTGACTACGGACAGGGGGGAGAAAACACCATATATTTT. Amino acids: CASSELDYGQGGENTIYF. Supplemented by reference TRBV2 and TRBJ1-3, the full variable domain reads EPEVTQTPSHQVTQMGQEVILRCVPISNHLYFYWYRQILGQKVEFLVSFYNNEISEKSEIFDDQFSVERPDGSNFTLKIRSTKLEDSAMYFCASSELDYGQGGENTIYFGEGSWLTVV.

The chain employs TRBV27 and TRBJ1-5, with unresolved D. Trimming took off 3 bases at V and 3 bases at J, with 12 bases between the two ends. The CDR3 has 15 residues. The V gene's germline CDR1 is MNHEY and CDR2 SMNVEV (reference sequence). The chain's CDR3 is CASSFGGPHNQPQHF. The CDR3 nucleotides read TGTGCCAGCAGTTTTGGAGGACCGCACAATCAGCCCCAGCATTTT.

The rearrangement joins TRBV27 to TRBJ2-7; 10 bases fit TRBD1. The germline V gene encodes CDR1 MNHEY and CDR2 SMNVEV (reference sequence). The CDR3 totals 16 residues. The junction had 11 bases not matched to a gene; V was cut back by 4 bases and J by 5 bases. As DNA, the CDR3 is TGTGCCAGCAGTTCCTTCCTCCGGGACAGGGGCCACGAGCAGTACTTC. Translation: CASSSFLRDRGHEQYF.

This clone was seen only a few times. The V call is TRBV4-1, the J call TRBJ2-3; TRBD1 or TRBD2 may be the D gene (6 bases each). Germline CDR1 reads MGHRA; CDR2 reads YSYEKL. This CDR3 is built from 15 residues. Trimming stripped 3 bases from V and 2 bases from J, with 12 bases between. The CDR3 coding sequence is TGCGCCAGCAGCCAGAGGGGGGCCATCACAGATACGCAGTATTTT. Translation gives CASSQRGAITDTQYF.

The chain couples TRBV10-3 to TRBJ1-2; no definite D call. Germline V lookup: CDR1 ENHRY, CDR2 SYGVKD. V gave up 0 bases and J gave up 2 bases, with 7 bases separating them. CDR3 size: 14 residues. Written as DNA, the CDR3 is TGTGCCATCAGTGAGTCCCCGGCCAACTATGGCTACACCTTC. Protein product: CAISESPANYGYTF.

CDR3 residues: CASSPTPLASANTEAFF. In DNA form, the CDR3 reads TGCGCCAGCAGCCCCACCCCCTTGGCAAGCGCGAACACTGAAGCTTTCTTT. The chain has TRBV5-1 and TRBJ1-1; D is unclear. CDR3 length equals 17 residues. CDR1 and CDR2 (germline): SGHRS, YFSETQ. The V end lost 4 bases, the J end lost 1 base, and 20 bases lay between the germline ends.

This clone occurred once. This sequence joins TRBV27 and TRBJ2-3, with 12 bases identical to TRBD2. V was pared by 8 bases and J by 4 bases, with 10 bases of the junction left unmatched. The CDR3 covers 16 residues. CDR1 is MNHEY, CDR2 SMNVEV, per germline (reference sequence). The CDR3 protein is CASGIIWTSGADTQYF. The DNA for the CDR3 is TGTGCCAGCGGCATAATCTGGACTAGCGGGGCAGATACGCAGTATTTT.

To note about this clone: The limits of the CDR3 on the DNA are not certain, so only TCRdb's listed CDR3 is given. The rearrangement links TRBV14 to TRBJ1-6. In germline, CDR1 is SGHDN, CDR2 FVKESK. The CDR3 totals 17 residues, both ends included. CDR3 sequence reads: CARGGRTDYHCNSPLHF.

This chain links TRBV29-1 with TRBJ2-7; TRBD1 agrees at 10 bases. The J segment lost 5 bases and the V segment lost 1 base, leaving 14 bases of the junction unmatched. The CDR3 is 17 amino acids. Looked up from germline, CDR1 is SQVTM and CDR2 is ANQGSEA. The DNA of the CDR3 is TGCAGCGTTGAAGGGGACCGGGACAGGGGTAATTTCCACGAGCAGTACTTC. Protein product: CSVEGDRDRGNFHEQYF.

The V call is TRBV7-9, the J call TRBJ2-2; TRBD2 might be the D (5 bases). CDR1 is SEHNR, CDR2 FQNEAQ, per germline (reference sequence). The CDR3 is 18 residues long. Trimming took off 10 bases at V and 2 bases at J, with 26 bases between the two ends. The CDR3 spells CATEPVGKADANTGELFF. The CDR3 DNA sequence: TGTGCCACCGAACCGGTGGGAAAAGCGGACGCCAACACCGGGGAGCTGTTTTTT.

The chain has TRBV4-1 and TRBJ1-1; the D is unclear. In germline, CDR1 is MGHRA, CDR2 YSYEKL. V dropped 0 bases and J dropped 5 bases, with 16 bases sitting between them. There are 16 residues in the CDR3. The CDR3 region is CASSQEKYQAGTEAFF. CDR3 nucleotide sequence: TGCGCCAGCAGCCAAGAAAAATACCAGGCGGGGACTGAAGCTTTCTTT.

The V and J genes are TRBV7-9 and TRBJ1-2; D is uncertain. Germline V gene lookup returns CDR1 SEHNR and CDR2 FQNEAQ (reference sequence). V was shortened by 1 base and J by 10 bases, with 13 bases between the two germline ends. The CDR3 runs to 13 residues. In nucleotides, the CDR3 is TGTGCCAGCAGCTTAGGAGTCGCCGACTCCTACACCTTC. Its translation is CASSLGVADSYTF.

The count of this clone is one. The chain is built from TRBV11-2 and TRBJ2-3; a possible D gene is TRBD1 (6 bases). Deletions cut 3 bases from V and 0 bases from J, with 10 bases between. This CDR3 comprises 15 residues. The germline V gene has CDR1 SGHAT and CDR2 FQNNGV. The CDR3 DNA reads TGTGCCAGCAGCTTCAGGACAGCTAGCACAGATACGCAGTATTTT. Its protein product is CASSFRTASTDTQYF.

The J gene is TRBJ2-1, the V gene TRBV7-9; 7 positions agree with TRBD1. CDR1 SEHNR and CDR2 FQNEAQ come from the germline V gene (reference sequence). This CDR3 is built from 16 residues. V trimming: 5 bases; J trimming: 0 bases; junction bases outside the gene matches: 7. The CDR3 DNA follows: TGTGCCAGCAGCCCACCGAACAGGGGCTCCTACAATGAGCAGTTCTTC. It specifies CASSPPNRGSYNEQFF.

The rearrangement uses TRBV20-1 and TRBJ2-3; D remains ambiguous. The germline V gene encodes CDR1 DFQATT and CDR2 SNEGSKA (reference sequence). The CDR3 has 11 amino acids. Trimming cost V 0 bases and J 6 bases, with 4 bases left between them. This CDR3 reads CSAREVDTQYF. Here the CDR3 DNA reads TGCAGTGCTAGAGAAGTGGATACGCAGTATTTT.

CDR3 bases: TGTGCCAGCTCACCACGTCCGGGACAGATGTACAATGAGCAGTTCTTC. Protein: CASSPRPGQMYNEQFF. The chain is built from TRBV18 and TRBJ2-1; 7 bases fit TRBD1. The trim removed 1 base at V and 4 bases at J, leaving 7 bases unmatched. CDR1 KGHSH and CDR2 LQKENI come from the germline V gene. The CDR3 covers 16 residues.

This clone was seen a single time. J is TRBJ1-5 and V is TRBV6-5; D not resolved. CDR1 and CDR2 (germline): MNHEY, SVGAGI. The CDR3 has 15 residues. V lost 0 bases to trimming and J lost 2 bases, with 8 bases between them. CDR3: CASSYSFGGNQPQHF. In DNA form, the CDR3 reads TGTGCCAGCAGTTACTCGTTCGGGGGCAATCAGCCCCAGCATTTT.

The chain links TRBV10-3 to TRBJ2-3; 7 bases fit TRBD2. Germline values: CDR1 ENHRY, CDR2 SYGVKD. V was pared by 0 bases and J by 4 bases, with 1 base of the junction left unmatched. The CDR3 totals 14 residues. CDR3 nucleotides: TGTGCCATCAGTGAGTCGCTAGCGGCAGATACGCAGTATTTT. Its protein is CAISESLAADTQYF.

Of note for this clone: This sample also contains other DNA sequences that code for the same CDR3. The J gene is TRBJ2-3, the V gene TRBV7-9; D may be TRBD1 (6 bases). Germline CDR1 reads SEHNR; CDR2 reads FQNEAQ (reference sequence). The CDR3 covers 13 residues. V was pared by 5 bases and J by 4 bases, with 10 bases between. CDR3 in DNA: TGTGCCAGCAGCCCCAGGGGACCAGATACGCAGTATTTT. It specifies CASSPRGPDTQYF.

There are a few counts of this clone. The V gene is TRBV19, the J gene TRBJ1-1; 8 nucleotides match TRBD1. The length of the CDR3 is 14 residues. CDR1 is LNHDA and CDR2 is SQIVND in the germline V gene (reference sequence). V lost 6 bases to trimming and J lost 5 bases; unmatched junction nucleotides: 8. CDR3 in DNA: TGTGCCAGTAGCATCCAGGGGGCGAGTACTGAAGCTTTCTTT. Protein: CASSIQGASTEAFF.

This sequence joins TRBV19 and TRBJ1-2, with D hard to call. The CDR3 consists of 14 residues. V lost 3 bases and J lost 1, with 9 bases in between. Germline V gene data show CDR1 as LNHDA and CDR2 as SQIVND (reference sequence). As DNA, the CDR3 is TGTGCCAGTAGTATCATAGGGATTAACTATGGCTACACCTTC. Translation gives CASSIIGINYGYTF.

The rearrangement joins TRBV7-2 to TRBJ2-7, with 8 bases lining up with TRBD2. V was pared by 2 bases and J by 3 bases, with 0 bases of the junction left unmatched. The CDR3 totals 13 residues. The germline CDR1 and CDR2 sequences are SGHTA and FQGNSA. The CDR3 spells CASSLTSGYEQYF. The CDR3 nucleotides read TGTGCCAGCAGCTTAACTAGCGGCTACGAGCAGTACTTC.

In its sample, this clone is medium-sized. The rearrangement uses TRBV10-3 and TRBJ2-3, with 7 positions matching TRBD1. Germline CDR1 ENHRY, CDR2 SYGVKD. The CDR3 length is 17 residues. V lost 0 bases, J lost 1 base, and 7 bases stayed unmatched. The CDR3 coding sequence is TGTGCCATCAGTGAGTCGATGACCGGACAGGGCACAGATACGCAGTATTTT. It encodes CAISESMTGQGTDTQYF.